A single sample gave rise to the 30 T cell receptor beta chains below, sequenced in a study of blood T cell repertoires in COVID-19. The protocol was immunoSEQ multiplex PCR, while the TCRdb copy is restricted to in-frame clones and leaves out a portion. This table has some 150,000 clones, roughly 86% appearing once. The material sequenced was peripheral blood. The receptors come from a man aged 40-50 years who had recovered from COVID-19.

The chain uses TRBV4-3 and TRBJ1-6; no reliable D call. V gave up 1 base and J gave up 4 bases, with 5 bases separating them. This CDR3 spans 14 amino acids. Germline V gene lookup returns CDR1 LGHNA and CDR2 YSLEER. The CDR3 coding sequence is TGCGCCAGCAGCCAAGGGCGGTATAATTCACCCCTCCACTTT. This encodes CASSQGRYNSPLHF.

The chain carries TRBV30 and TRBJ2-7, with a tentative D call TRBD2 (5 bases). Germline CDR1 is GTSNPN and CDR2 is SVGIG (reference sequence). Trimming removed 2 bases at V and 5 bases at J, with 13 bases between. This CDR3 is 13 amino acids long. The CDR3 spells CAWSPPSLDEQYF. CDR3 nucleotide sequence: TGTGCCTGGAGTCCCCCTAGCTTAGACGAGCAGTACTTC. The whole variable domain, remainder taken from reference TRBV30 and TRBJ2-7, is SQTIHQWPATLVQPVGSPLSLECTVEGTSNPNLYWYRQAAGRGLQLLFYSVGIGQISSEVPQNLSASRPQDRQFILSSKKLLLSDSGFYLCAWSPPSLDEQYFGPGTRLTVT.

The rearrangement uses TRBV6-5 and TRBJ2-3, with TRBD2 matching over 8 bases. The CDR3 is 13 residues long. V lost 6 bases, J lost 1 base, and 0 bases stayed unmatched. Germline CDR1 reads MNHEY; CDR2 reads SVGAGI. CDR3 sequence (DNA): TGTGCCAGCAGACTAGCGGGCACAGATACGCAGTATTTT. As protein: CASRLAGTDTQYF.

V gene TRBV28 combines with J gene TRBJ2-4; D is possibly TRBD1 (6 bases). Trimming shortened V by 6 bases and J by 2 bases, and 14 bases separated the two germline ends. This CDR3 comprises 15 residues. CDR1 MDHEN and CDR2 SYDVKM come from the germline V gene. The CDR3 is CASRPATGTKNIQYF. In nucleotides, the CDR3 is TGTGCCAGCAGGCCGGCAACAGGGACCAAAAACATTCAGTACTTC.

The gene calls are TRBV3-1 (or the pseudogene TRBV3-2) and TRBJ1-5; no firm D call. V was pared by 0 bases and J by 5 bases, with 14 bases between. CDR3 length: 16 residues. Germline loops: CDR1 LGHDT, CDR2 YNNKEL (reference sequence). CDR3 sequence: CASSQDGRGSDQPQHF. CDR3 nucleotide sequence: TGTGCCAGCAGCCAAGATGGCCGGGGTTCGGATCAGCCCCAGCATTTT.

The genes are TRBV30 and TRBJ2-1; weak D call: TRBD1 (6 bases). The CDR3 contains 15 residues. Germline V lookup: CDR1 GTSNPN, CDR2 SVGIG (reference sequence). Trimming took off 1 base at V and 0 bases at J, with 10 bases between the two ends. Here the CDR3 reads CAWSEGTSSYNEQFF. The CDR3 DNA is TGTGCCTGGAGTGAAGGGACAAGCTCCTACAATGAGCAGTTCTTC.

V is TRBV5-6 and J is TRBJ2-5; TRBD2 matches 13 bases. The CDR3 contains 16 residues. Germline loops: CDR1 SGHDT, CDR2 YYEEEE. Germline trimming cut 6 bases from V and 5 bases from J; bases unmatched to any gene: 10. The CDR3 DNA reads TGTGCCAGCAACCTACTAGCGGGAGGGCGGTCGGAGACCCAGTACTTC. Protein: CASNLLAGGRSETQYF. Using reference TRBV5-6 and TRBJ2-5 for the parts outside the CDR3, the full variable domain is DAGVTQSPTHLIKTRGQQVTLRCSPKSGHDTVSWYQQALGQGPQFIFQYYEEEERQRGNFPDRFSGHQFPNYSSELNVNALLLGDSALYLCASNLLAGGRSETQYFGPGTRLLVL.

The rearrangement joins TRBV18 to TRBJ2-7, with D possibly TRBD2 on 6 matching bases. Germline CDR1 is KGHSH and CDR2 is LQKENI. V lost 5 bases and J 4 bases, leaving 15 bases between the germline ends. This CDR3 is built from 14 residues. DNA for the CDR3: TGTGCCAGCTCATCCGGGCCGGGGAGGTACGAGCAGTACTTC. Translating it yields CASSSGPGRYEQYF. The variable domain in full, completed from reference TRBV18 and TRBJ2-7, reads NAGVMQNPRHLVRRRGQEARLRCSPMKGHSHVYWYRQLPEEGLKFMVYLQKENIIDESGMPKERFSAEFPKEGPSILRIQQVVRGDSAAYFCASSSGPGRYEQYFGPGTRLTVT.

This clone was seen at least ten times. This rearrangement joins TRBV6-5 to TRBJ2-2; D is possibly TRBD2 (6 bases). Germline CDR1 MNHEY, CDR2 SVGAGI. The CDR3 runs to 14 residues. V lost 5 bases and J 7 bases, leaving 14 bases between the germline ends. CDR3 bases: TGTGCCAGCAGTACCTCCGCGGAGGGCGGGGAGCTGTTTTTT. Amino acids: CASSTSAEGGELFF.

The chain combines TRBV13 with TRBJ2-1; TRBD2 matches 10 bases. V dropped 3 bases and J dropped 4; count of bases not matched to a gene: 6. Germline V gene data show CDR1 as PRHDT and CDR2 as FYEKMQ (reference sequence). This CDR3 contains 16 residues. Here the CDR3 DNA reads TGTGCCAGCAGCTTTATAGCGGGAGGAGGGTACAATGAGCAGTTCTTC. Its translation: CASSFIAGGGYNEQFF.

The chain is built from TRBV9 and TRBJ2-7; 7 positions match TRBD1. V gave up 4 bases and J gave up 0 bases; unmatched junction bases: 7. The CDR3 contains 15 residues. Germline V gives CDR1 SGDLS, CDR2 YYNGEE. CDR3 bases: TGTGCCAGCAGCCCAAGGACAGGAGGCTCCTACGAGCAGTACTTC. It is translated as CASSPRTGGSYEQYF.

This chain connects TRBV19 to TRBJ2-7, with TRBD2 as a possible D gene (6 bases). The V end was cut by 7 bases, the J end by 5 bases, with 9 bases between. Looked up from germline, CDR1 is LNHDA and CDR2 is SQIVND (reference sequence). The CDR3 is 11 amino acids. CDR3 in DNA: TGTGCCAGTACGGGGGTCAACGAGCAGTACTTC. The encoded protein is CASTGVNEQYF.

The V call is TRBV29-1, the J call TRBJ2-5; 7 positions agree with TRBD1. Germline assignment: CDR1 SQVTM and CDR2 ANQGSEA. The CDR3 contains 12 residues. The junction had 2 bases not matched to a gene; V was cut back by 4 bases and J by 3 bases. The CDR3 here is CSVAGGEETQYF. CDR3 coding DNA: TGCAGCGTTGCAGGGGGTGAAGAGACCCAGTACTTC.

This clone was recorded only once. CDR3 in amino acids: CASSEGDSGWETQYF. CDR3 DNA sequence: TGTGCCAGCAGTGAGGGGGACAGCGGTTGGGAGACCCAGTACTTC. This chain uses TRBV6-1 with TRBJ2-5; 7 bases line up with TRBD1. The germline CDR1 and CDR2 sequences are MNHNS and SASEGT. The length of the CDR3 is 15 residues. J lost 5 bases, V lost 3 bases, and 9 bases had no gene match.

The genes are TRBV5-1 and TRBJ1-1; 7 positions match TRBD1. The CDR3 is 14 amino acids. V lost 3 bases, J lost 4 bases, and 6 bases stayed unmatched. Germline assignment: CDR1 SGHRS and CDR2 YFSETQ. CDR3 amino acids: CASSSTGRGTEAFF. The CDR3 DNA reads as TGCGCCAGCAGCTCGACAGGGCGGGGCACTGAAGCTTTCTTT.

This clone has only one observation. The chain carries TRBV25-1 and TRBJ2-3; the match to TRBD1 covers 9 bases. The trim removed 3 bases at V and 4 bases at J, leaving 2 bases unmatched. This CDR3 has 14 residues. The germline CDR1 and CDR2 sequences are MGHDK and SYGVNS. The CDR3 protein is CASSDGDRADTQYF. The CDR3 coding sequence is TGTGCCAGCAGTGATGGGGACAGGGCAGATACGCAGTATTTT.

The gene calls are TRBV5-6 and TRBJ2-3; 7 nucleotides line up with TRBD2. The CDR3 runs 14 residues. The ends lost 3 bases at V and 2 bases at J; junction bases unmatched: 3. Germline assignment: CDR1 SGHDT and CDR2 YYEEEE. In DNA, the CDR3 is TGTGCCAGCAGCTATGGACTAGACACAGATACGCAGTATTTT. It codes for CASSYGLDTDTQYF. The complete variable domain, with remaining parts taken from reference TRBV5-6 and TRBJ2-3, reads DAGVTQSPTHLIKTRGQQVTLRCSPKSGHDTVSWYQQALGQGPQFIFQYYEEEERQRGNFPDRFSGHQFPNYSSELNVNALLLGDSALYLCASSYGLDTDTQYFGPGTRLTVL.

The chain employs TRBV14 and TRBJ2-7; tentatively, D is TRBD1 (6 bases). V lost 4 bases and J lost 2, with 12 bases in between. The germline V gene has CDR1 SGHDN and CDR2 FVKESK. The CDR3 contains 14 residues. This CDR3 reads CASSPRTVPYEQYF. CDR3 sequence (DNA): TGTGCCAGCAGCCCCAGGACAGTCCCCTACGAGCAGTACTTC.

The chain carries TRBV10-3 and TRBJ1-2; 10 nucleotides align to TRBD1. CDR3 size: 17 residues. Trimming took 7 bases from V and 1 from J; bases not matched to a gene: 12. From germline, CDR1 is ENHRY and CDR2 SYGVKD. The CDR3 sequence is CAITPGDRGHFNYGYTF. The CDR3 DNA follows: TGTGCCATCACCCCAGGGGACAGGGGACACTTTAACTATGGCTACACCTTC.

Turning to this clone: Other nucleotide sequences in the sample specify the same CDR3. The chain recombines TRBV6-1 with TRBJ2-3; 12 positions agree with TRBD2. The junction had 1 base not matched to a gene; V was cut back by 2 bases and J by 4 bases. This CDR3 has 15 amino acids. Germline V gene data show CDR1 as MNHNS and CDR2 as SASEGT. The CDR3: CASSELAGGPDTQYF. The CDR3 DNA sequence: TGTGCCAGCAGTGAACTAGCGGGGGGGCCAGATACGCAGTATTTT.

The chain employs TRBV29-1 and TRBJ1-1, with D unresolved. This CDR3 has 13 amino acids. Germline-derived CDR1 and CDR2 are SQVTM and ANQGSEA. V lost 2 bases to trimming and J lost 7 bases, with 14 bases between them. The CDR3 bases are TGCAGCGTTGAAAACGAGGGTACGGATGAAGCTTTCTTT. This gives the protein CSVENEGTDEAFF. The whole variable domain, remainder taken from reference TRBV29-1 and TRBJ1-1, is SAVISQKPSRDICQRGTSLTIQCQVDSQVTMMFWYRQQPGQSLTLIATANQGSEATYESGFVIDKFPISRPNLTFSTLTVSNMSPEDSSIYLCSVENEGTDEAFFGQGTRLTVV.

The V gene is TRBV18, the J gene TRBJ2-1, with 7 bases that match TRBD2. The CDR3 sequence is 15 residues long. CDR1 and CDR2 (germline): KGHSH, LQKENI. Unmatched junction bases numbered 7, after V lost 3 bases and J lost 5 bases. The CDR3 DNA is TGTGCCAGCTCACCTCCCGGGACTACACACAATGAGCAGTTCTTC. Amino acid sequence: CASSPPGTTHNEQFF.

The chain employs TRBV11-2 and TRBJ1-4, with 10 nucleotides matching TRBD1. The CDR3 contains 13 residues. The V gene's germline CDR1 is SGHAT and CDR2 FQNNGV. J lost 7 bases, V lost 5 bases, and 1 base had no gene match. This chain's CDR3 is CASSRDRGEKLFF. DNA for the CDR3: TGTGCCAGCAGCCGGGACAGGGGTGAAAAACTGTTTTTT.

This clone came up once. The rearrangement links TRBV7-8 to TRBJ1-1; D remains ambiguous. This CDR3 has 14 amino acids. CDR1 is SGHVS, CDR2 FQNEAQ, per germline. V lost 3 bases and J lost 0, with 8 bases in between. In DNA, the CDR3 is TGTGCCAGCAGCTTTTCGCCGGTGAACACTGAAGCTTTCTTT. This gives the protein CASSFSPVNTEAFF.

The rearrangement uses TRBV10-3 and TRBJ2-1, with D hard to call. This CDR3 is built from 13 residues. CDR1 is ENHRY, CDR2 SYGVKD, per germline. V was pared by 4 bases and J by 4 bases, with 8 bases between. CDR3: CAISGPEYNEQFF. CDR3 DNA: TGTGCCATCAGTGGGCCGGAGTACAATGAGCAGTTCTTC.

The chain combines TRBV6-4 with TRBJ1-1, with D maybe TRBD1 (6 bases). V lost 2 bases and J lost 2, with 6 bases in between. CDR3 length: 13 amino acids. Per the germline V gene, CDR1 is MRHNA and CDR2 is SNTAGT. This CDR3 reads CASSDGGNTEAFF. CDR3 nucleotide sequence: TGTGCCAGCAGTGACGGGGGCAACACTGAAGCTTTCTTT.

This clone has a handful of counts. The V gene is TRBV9, the J gene TRBJ2-7; D is possibly TRBD2 (5 bases). The CDR3 runs to 13 residues. Germline CDR1 and CDR2: SGDLS and YYNGEE. The V gene lost 0 bases and the J gene lost 5 bases, with 9 bases spanning the gap. The chain's CDR3 is CASSVVTGDEQYF. The CDR3 DNA reads TGTGCCAGCAGCGTAGTAACCGGGGACGAGCAGTACTTC. Together with reference TRBV9 and TRBJ2-7, the CDR3 gives the full variable domain: DSGVTQTPKHLITATGQRVTLRCSPRSGDLSVYWYQQSLDQGLQFLIQYYNGEERAKGNILERFSAQQFPDLHSELNLSSLELGDSALYFCASSVVTGDEQYFGPGTRLTVT.

The chain is built from TRBV7-2 and TRBJ1-2, with unresolved D. Trimming removed 1 base at V and 7 bases at J, with 10 bases between. The length of the CDR3 is 13 residues. The V gene's germline CDR1 is SGHTA and CDR2 FQGNSA. The chain's CDR3 is CASSLEELGGYTF. CDR3 bases: TGTGCCAGCAGCTTAGAGGAGTTAGGTGGCTACACCTTC.

The chain recombines TRBV5-6 with TRBJ2-5; weak D call: TRBD2 (5 bases). V lost 2 bases and J lost 3, with 11 bases in between. Per the germline V gene, CDR1 is SGHDT and CDR2 is YYEEEE. The CDR3 totals 14 residues. Here the CDR3 reads CASSFTGVEETQYF. In DNA form, the CDR3 reads TGTGCCAGCAGCTTTACCGGGGTAGAAGAGACCCAGTACTTC.

V usage is TRBV30 and J usage is TRBJ2-5; a weak D match, TRBD1 (5 bases). V lost 1 base and J 6 bases, leaving 15 bases between the germline ends. Looked up from germline, CDR1 is GTSNPN and CDR2 is SVGIG (reference sequence). This CDR3 comprises 14 residues. The CDR3 sequence is CAWSEGQETQTQYF. The CDR3 DNA is TGTGCCTGGAGTGAGGGGCAGGAGACGCAGACCCAGTACTTC. The variable domain in full, with the rest retrieved from reference TRBV30 and TRBJ2-5, is SQTIHQWPATLVQPVGSPLSLECTVEGTSNPNLYWYRQAAGRGLQLLFYSVGIGQISSEVPQNLSASRPQDRQFILSSKKLLLSDSGFYLCAWSEGQETQTQYFGPGTRLLVL.